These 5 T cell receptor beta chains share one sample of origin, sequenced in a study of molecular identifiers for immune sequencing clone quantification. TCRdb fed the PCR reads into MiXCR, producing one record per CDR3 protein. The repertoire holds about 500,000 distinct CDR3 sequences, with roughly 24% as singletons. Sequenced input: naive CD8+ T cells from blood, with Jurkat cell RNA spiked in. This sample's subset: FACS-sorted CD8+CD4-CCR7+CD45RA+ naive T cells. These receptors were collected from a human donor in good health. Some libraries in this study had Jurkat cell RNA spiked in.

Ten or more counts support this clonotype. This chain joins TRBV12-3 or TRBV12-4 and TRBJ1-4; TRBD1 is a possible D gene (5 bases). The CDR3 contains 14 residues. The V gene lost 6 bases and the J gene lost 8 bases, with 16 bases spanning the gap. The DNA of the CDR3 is TGTGCCAGCAGCCTGGGACCCAGCGAGGAAAAACTGTTTTTT. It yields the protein CASSLGPSEEKLFF.

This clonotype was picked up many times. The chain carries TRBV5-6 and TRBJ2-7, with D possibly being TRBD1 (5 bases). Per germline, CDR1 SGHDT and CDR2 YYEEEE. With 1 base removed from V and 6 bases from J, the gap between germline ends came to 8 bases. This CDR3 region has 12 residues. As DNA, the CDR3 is TGTGCCAGCAGCTTGCAGGGCTCCGAGCAGTACTTC. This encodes CASSLQGSEQYF.

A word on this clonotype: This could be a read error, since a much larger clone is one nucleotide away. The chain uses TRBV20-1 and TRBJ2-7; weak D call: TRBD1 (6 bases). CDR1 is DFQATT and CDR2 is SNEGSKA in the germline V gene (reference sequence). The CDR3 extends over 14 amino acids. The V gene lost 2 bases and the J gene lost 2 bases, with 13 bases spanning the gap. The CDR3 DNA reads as TGCAGTGCTAGAAAGGGGGACGGGGCCTACGAGCAGTACTTC. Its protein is CSARKGDGAYEQYF.

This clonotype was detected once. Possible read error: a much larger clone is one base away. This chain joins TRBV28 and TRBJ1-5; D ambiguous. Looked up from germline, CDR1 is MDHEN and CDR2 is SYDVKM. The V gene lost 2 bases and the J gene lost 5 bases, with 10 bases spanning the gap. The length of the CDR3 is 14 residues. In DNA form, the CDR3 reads TGTGCCAGCAGTTTACCGGGGATTTATCAGCCCCAGCATTTT. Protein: CASSLPGIYQPQHF.

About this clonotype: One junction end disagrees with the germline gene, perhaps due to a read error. The CDR3 DNA is TGTGCCTGGAGTGTTGGACTAGACCCCCTGTCTGAGCAGGTCTTC. It translates to CAWSVGLDPLSEQVF. V and J are TRBV30 and TRBJ2-1; 7 bases line up with TRBD2. Germline V CDR1 and CDR2: GTSNPN, SVGIG (reference sequence). CDR3 length: 15 residues.